A single sample is the source of the 10 T cell receptor gamma chains below, sequenced in a study of γδ T cells in repeated Plasmodium falciparum infection. TCRdb re-called the multiplex PCR reads using CATT. The data contain approximately 30,000 gamma-chain clones, about 1.5% of them singletons. Vgamma9/Vdelta2+ and Vdelta2-negative gammadelta T cells were flow-sorted from PBMC for bulk sequencing. Specimen: gamma-delta T cells from blood. The receptor set was obtained from a pool of human donors (malaria-infected and uninfected, not separated).

Concerning this clone itself: The translation of this DNA and the TCRdb protein of a much larger clone differ at residue 8, probably owing to a read error; the protein shown here is translated from the DNA. The chain has TRGV2 and TRGJP2. The CDR3 has 17 residues. Germline assignment: CDR1 EGSNGY and CDR2 YDSYNSKV. The J segment lost 0 bases and the V segment lost 3 bases, leaving 10 bases of the junction unmatched. The CDR3 protein is CATWDLQMYSSDWIKTF. In nucleotides, the CDR3 is TGTGCCACCTGGGACCTACAGATGTATAGTAGTGATTGGATCAAGACGTTT.

Remarks on this clone: The protein given by TCRdb reflects a much larger clone and differs at residue 5 from this DNA's translation, likely from a read error; the protein shown is the DNA's translation. The gene calls are TRGV3 and TRGJ1 or TRGJ2. The J gene is not listed in TCRdb, so it was assigned here from a DNA match to germline. CDR3 size: 10 residues. Germline assignment: CDR1 VTNTFY and CDR2 YDVSTARD (reference sequence). CDR3 coding DNA: TGTGCCGCCTGGCCTTCTAAGAAACTCTTT. Translated, it gives CAAWPSKKLF.

This clone was picked up many times. This is likely an artifact of a read error, given a far larger clone one base away. Other DNA sequences in the same sample also yield this CDR3. The chain joins TRGV9 to TRGJP. TCRdb is silent on the J gene; assignment here came from matching the DNA to germline. Trimming cost V 4 bases and J 7 bases; bases outside gene matches: 7. Germline CDR1 reads GITISATS; CDR2 reads ISYDGTV (reference sequence). This CDR3 has 16 amino acids. CDR3 loop: CALWDRRELGKKIKVF. In DNA form, the CDR3 reads TGTGCCTTGTGGGACCGACGGGAGTTGGGCAAAAAAATCAAGGTATTT.

Worth noting for this clone: TCRdb's listed protein matches a much larger clone and diverges from this DNA's translation at residue 3, likely through a read error; the protein shown comes from the DNA. The J gene is TRGJ1 or TRGJ2, the V gene TRGV9. Because TCRdb records no J gene, it was assigned here through a match of the DNA to germline. This CDR3 has 13 residues. Germline V CDR1 and CDR2: GITISATS, ISYDGTV (reference sequence). In DNA form, the CDR3 reads TGTGCCTCGTGGGAGACCCCGTGGTCTAAGAAACTCTTT. This sequence encodes CASWETPWSKKLF.

Note on this clone: The protein in TCRdb stems from a much larger clone and differs at residue 3 from this DNA's translation, likely a read error; here the protein is translated from the DNA. V gene TRGV9 combines with J gene TRGJP. Since TCRdb gives no J gene, matching the DNA to germline was used here to assign it. CDR1 GITISATS and CDR2 ISYDGTV come from the germline V gene (reference sequence). This CDR3 is built from 18 residues. The CDR3 nucleotides are TGTGCCTCGTGGGAGGAGCCGCCCCAGGAGTTGGGCAAAAAAATCAAGGTATTT. It specifies CASWEEPPQELGKKIKVF.

This clone was recorded at least ten times. This DNA's translation differs at residue 9 from TCRdb's protein, which comes from a much larger clone; a read error is likely, and the protein shown is translated from the DNA. The chain joins TRGV9 to TRGJP. The CDR3 has 16 residues. CDR1 and CDR2 (germline): GITISATS, ISYDGTV (reference sequence). CDR3 region: CALWEDQESGKKIKVF. CDR3 nucleotides: TGTGCCTTGTGGGAGGACCAAGAGTCGGGCAAAAAAATCAAGGTATTT.

Details on this clone: A far bigger clonotype differs at one base, so this is likely a read error. Other DNA sequences of this sample code for an identical CDR3. No J gene was assigned, while the V gene was called as TRGV3. Germline-derived CDR1 and CDR2 are VTNTFY and YDVSTARD (reference sequence). CDR3 length equals 18 residues. CDR3 region: CATWDRVELELTYYKKLF. DNA of the CDR3: TGTGCCACCTGGGACCGAGTCGAGCTGGAACTAACTTATTATAAGAAACTCTTC.

With respect to this clone: The protein in TCRdb stems from a much larger clone and differs at residue 3 from this DNA's translation, likely a read error; here the protein is translated from the DNA. This sequence joins TRGV2 and TRGJ1 or TRGJ2. The J gene, absent from TCRdb, was called here by matching the DNA to germline. CDR1 is EGSNGY, CDR2 YDSYNSKV, per germline. This CDR3 has 14 amino acids. The CDR3 loop is CAAWDSWNYYKKLF. Here the CDR3 DNA reads TGTGCCGCCTGGGACTCGTGGAATTATTATAAGAAACTCTTT.

To note about this clone: The protein that TCRdb holds for this DNA derives from a much larger clone and differs from the translated DNA at residue 5, which likely indicates a read error; the protein shown here is translated from the DNA. V is TRGV9 and J is TRGJP2. TCRdb leaves out the J gene; it was filled in here by matching the DNA to germline. From germline, CDR1 is GITISATS and CDR2 ISYDGTV (reference sequence). The CDR3 runs to 12 residues. Unmatched junction bases numbered 10, after V lost 6 bases and J lost 12 bases. Written as DNA, the CDR3 is TGTGCCTTGTGGCCACACCCCGGGATCAAGACGTTT. Amino acid sequence: CALWPHPGIKTF.

A few counts support this clone. For this DNA, TCRdb reports the protein of a much larger clone, which diverges at residue 11, most likely from a read error; the protein presented here is translated directly from the DNA. J gene calling gave no result, while the V gene is TRGV9. CDR3 length equals 13 residues. From germline, CDR1 is GITISATS and CDR2 ISYDGTV (reference sequence). CDR3 residues: CALWEPIYYKRLF. CDR3 coding DNA: TGTGCCTTGTGGGAGCCCATTTATTATAAGAGACTCTTT.